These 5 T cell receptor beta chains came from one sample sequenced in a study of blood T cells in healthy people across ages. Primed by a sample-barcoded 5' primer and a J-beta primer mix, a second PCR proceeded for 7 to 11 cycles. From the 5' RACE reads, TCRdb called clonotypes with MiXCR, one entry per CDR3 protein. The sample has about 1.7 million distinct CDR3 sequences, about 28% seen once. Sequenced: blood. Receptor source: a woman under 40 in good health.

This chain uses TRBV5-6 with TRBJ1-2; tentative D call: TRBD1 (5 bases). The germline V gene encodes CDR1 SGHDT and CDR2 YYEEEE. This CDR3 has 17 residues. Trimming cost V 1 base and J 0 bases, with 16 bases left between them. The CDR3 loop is CASSLFSDRAANYGYTF. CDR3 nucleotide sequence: TGTGCCAGCAGCTTGTTCTCCGACAGAGCTGCTAACTATGGCTACACCTTC.

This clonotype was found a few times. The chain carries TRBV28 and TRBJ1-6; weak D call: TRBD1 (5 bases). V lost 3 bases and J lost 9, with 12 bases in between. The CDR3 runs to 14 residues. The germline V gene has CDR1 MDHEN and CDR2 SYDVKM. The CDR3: CASSFRQLSSPLHF. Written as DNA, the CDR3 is TGTGCCAGCAGTTTCCGACAGTTATCTTCACCCCTCCACTTT.

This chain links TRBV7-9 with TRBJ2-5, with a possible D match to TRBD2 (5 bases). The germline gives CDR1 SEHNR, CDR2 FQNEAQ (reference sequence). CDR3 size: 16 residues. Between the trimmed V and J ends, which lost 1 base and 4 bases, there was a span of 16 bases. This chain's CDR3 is CASSLEISGGGETQYF. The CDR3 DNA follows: TGTGCCAGCAGCTTAGAAATCAGCGGTGGCGGAGAGACCCAGTACTTC.

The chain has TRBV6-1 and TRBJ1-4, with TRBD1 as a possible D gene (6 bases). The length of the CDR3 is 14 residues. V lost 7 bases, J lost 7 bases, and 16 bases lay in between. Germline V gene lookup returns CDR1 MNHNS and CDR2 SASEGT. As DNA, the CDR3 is TGTGCCAGCACGCCCCAGGGGCGGGGTGAAAAACTGTTTTTT. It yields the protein CASTPQGRGEKLFF.

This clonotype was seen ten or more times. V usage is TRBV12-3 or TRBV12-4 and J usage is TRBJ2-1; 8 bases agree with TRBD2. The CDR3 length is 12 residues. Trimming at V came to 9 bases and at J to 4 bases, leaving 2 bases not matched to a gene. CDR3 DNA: TGTGCCAGTACGGGGGGGTACAATGAGCAGTTCTTC. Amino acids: CASTGGYNEQFF.